This record covers a single TCR beta chain. The count of this clone is one. The clone's antigen remains unknown. Within one base of it there is no much larger clone, and no base qualities were kept. Participants in the prospective study were enrolled through a virtual design, were aged about 18 to 100 years, and lived in roughly 24 United States geographic areas. To assign participants to cohorts, the prospective study relied on clinical history that participants themselves reported in a screening survey and a study questionnaire. A participant counted as exposed if, within 2 weeks of entering the study, that participant had been in contact with someone who had a PCR-confirmed or clinician-diagnosed COVID-19 case. Mobile phlebotomists in the prospective study collected whole blood, serum and a nasopharyngeal or oropharyngeal swab from every participant. Additional blood draws and questionnaires over an approximately two-month period could optionally be provided by prospective study participants. Prospective study blood samples were shipped either frozen or at room temperature before DNA extraction.

The data derive from a study of blood T cell repertoires in COVID-19 (dated by TCRdb to between 2020 and 2021). As for the study more broadly: The collaborator samples originated in the United States, Italy and Spain and spanned the acute and convalescent phases of COVID-19. Samples were obtained from the ongoing ImmuneRACE study (first 160 participants) and from about 1,300 subjects provided by 6 global collaborators. Where HLA class I and class II types were available, the types were taken from metadata supplied by the sample provider, not from assay-based typing. The dataset comprised deeply sampled blood TCRbeta repertoires from subjects exposed to, actively infected with, or recovered from COVID-19. A de-identified subject ID, COVID-19 status, age in years and sex were almost always included in the sample metadata. The repertoires were released in a freely available public database intended as a resource for research on the immune response to SARS-CoV-2. The prospective study material was composed of cDNA or gDNA derived from T cells, B-cell-depleted T cells, or PBMCs.

Paper-wide results and their limitations: Clinical and demographic metadata were provided uncurated, with the amount varying by source and participant.

TCRbeta CDR3 regions were amplified from genomic DNA by means of the immunoSEQ Assay, a bias-controlled multiplex PCR. As for the authors' bioinformatics: The number of nucleated cells in each sample was estimated from the amplification of reference gene primers within the assay. To quantify the absolute abundance of each unique TCRbeta CDR3 rearrangement, sequence reads were collapsed and filtered. For each sample, productive Simpson clonality was calculated as the square root of Simpson's diversity index over productive rearrangements. In its TCRdb copy, this immuneACCESS table keeps in-frame sequences only and misses some clones. Where compared with another copy, unresolved V genes explain less than half of these, and the others have no known cause. That table gives V, J and clone size, and the DNA gave D and trimming. This sample comprises 200,000 to 250,000 clones, around 90% of them detected only once. The ten largest clones capture about 3.5% of the sample.

According to the germline V gene (reference sequence), CDR1 reads SGHNT and CDR2 reads YYREEE. Including cysteine and phenylalanine, the CDR3 has 15 amino acids. Only the CDR3 part of the read is kept: 45 bases, read in frame from the first base. Clipping removes 6 bases from V and 5 bases from J, with 6 as the unmatched junction base count. Material: PBMCs or T cells enriched from blood (not recorded which). The sequence came from a woman aged 30 to 39 who had been exposed to COVID-19. The V gene is TRBV5-4 and the J gene is TRBJ1-6; the central 9 bases match TRBD1. The CDR3 here reads CASKKDRGDNSPLHF. The nucleotide sequence reads as follows: TGTGCCAGCAAAAAGGACAGGGGAGATAATTCACCCCTCCACTTT.